This TCR beta chain was obtained from a study of cytomegalovirus exposure and HLA in healthy donors. The germline CDR1 and CDR2 sequences are SGHDT and YYEEEE. V was pared by 4 bases and J by 4 bases, with 9 bases between. The CDR3 has 13 amino acids. The study, taken as a whole, reports: Immune exposure data for these donors was limited to CMV serostatus. CMV antigen specificity of a few CMV-associated chains was confirmed in vitro.

13 Jbeta primers and 60 Vbeta primers were used for the PCR. The method was immunoSEQ multiplex PCR; TCRdb's version includes in-frame clones alone and lacks a portion of them. This sample has hundreds of thousands of clones, with roughly 70% found just once. In this sample, this clone turned up once. The antigen remains undetermined. Sample: PBMCs. The chain uses TRBV5-6 and TRBJ2-1; no reliable D call. This receptor was obtained from a female donor in good health and CMV-seronegative. The CDR3 loop is CASSKGVYNEQFF. CDR3 DNA sequence: TGTGCCAGCAGCAAAGGAGTATACAATGAGCAGTTCTTC.